This T cell receptor (beta chain) was found in a study of lung T cells in sarcoidosis with Löfgren's syndrome. On the study more broadly: Löfgren's syndrome patients were the main repertoire analysis focus. Notes on the study in general: TRBV2 was the preferred pairing partner of TRAV12-1, with similar CDR3s. TRAV12-1 and TRBV2 were reportedly most expanded in Löfgren's patients. Multiple Löfgren's syndrome patients reportedly shared TRAV12-1 and TRBV2 CDR3 motifs, suggesting public CD4+ TCRs.

The CDR3 sequence is 17 residues long. Germline V gene data show CDR1 as SGHTA and CDR2 as FQGNSA. Losses at the gene ends were 5 bases for V and 4 bases for J; bases not matched to a gene: 14. One entry per CDR3 protein, called by TCRdb with MiXCR from the reads. The sample has about 19,000 distinct CDR3 sequences; 20% to 25% are singletons. This clonotype was observed many times. Its antigen is unidentified. The V call is TRBV7-2, the J call TRBJ1-2; 9 bases agree with TRBD1. The source material was CD4+ T cells from PBMCs. This receptor was identified in a human donor with sarcoidosis (Löfgren's syndrome or another form), or a control subject (not recorded which). The CDR3 reads CASSPSGQGRSGYGYTF. In DNA form, the CDR3 reads TGTGCCAGCAGCCCCTCCGGACAGGGGCGTTCGGGCTATGGCTACACCTTC.